This T cell receptor beta chain stems from a study of T-cell reconstitution after alpha-beta-depleted transplantation in children. Preparation of the TCRbeta library involved a method that used unique molecular identifiers. Via MiXCR, TCRdb re-called the PCR reads, giving one row per CDR3 protein. The repertoire holds about 500,000 distinct CDR3 sequences, 30% to 35% seen once, with 2% to 3% in the top ten. V shed 5 bases and J 1 base; nucleotides not matched to a gene: 4. This CDR3 has 13 amino acids. The germline gives CDR1 SQVTM, CDR2 ANQGSEA. The receptor was isolated from a human donor who donated a stem cell graft to a child with aplastic anemia. The chain uses TRBV29-1 and TRBJ1-1, with TRBD1 matching over 7 bases. The sample was PBMCs from the stem cell graft donor, taken from the stem cell graft. The CDR3 nucleotides are TGCAGCGTTACAGGGGTCGGGAACACTGAAGCTTTCTTT. It is translated as CSVTGVGNTEAFF. The whole variable domain, filled in from reference TRBV29-1 and TRBJ1-1, reads SAVISQKPSRDICQRGTSLTIQCQVDSQVTMMFWYRQQPGQSLTLIATANQGSEATYESGFVIDKFPISRPNLTFSTLTVSNMSPEDSSIYLCSVTGVGNTEAFFGQGTRLTVV.